This T cell receptor (beta chain) was sequenced during a study of beta chain features in type 1 diabetes. Overall study findings and caveats: All four CD4+ subsets from Type 1 diabetes patients carried moderately but significantly shorter TCRB CDR3s.

cDNA synthesis used the whole RNA isolate, giving expressed TCRB sequences. The table came from immunoSEQ multiplex PCR; TCRdb's copy has only in-frame clones and leaves some out. The sample shows about 240,000 clones, approximately 15% of them seen only once. Trimming took off 4 bases at V and 4 bases at J, with 10 bases between the two ends. The CDR3 runs 14 residues. Germline V CDR1 and CDR2: SNHLY, FYNNEI. This clone was counted between two and nine times. Its cognate antigen is unknown. The sequencing sample was made of naive CD4+ T cells from blood. This receptor was taken from a man aged 25 to 45 with type 1 diabetes. The chain has TRBV2 and TRBJ1-4; D is unresolved. The CDR3 sequence is CASSVGRINEKLFF. The CDR3 coding sequence is TGTGCCAGCAGTGTGGGCAGGATTAATGAAAAACTGTTTTTT.